The 4 T cell receptor beta chains reported below all come from one sample, sequenced in a study of cytomegalovirus exposure and HLA in healthy donors. Profiling relied on immunoSEQ multiplex PCR, and the TCRdb table lists in-frame clones only, not all of them. The table shows some 170,000 clones, with about four fifths occurring only once. Sequenced sample: PBMCs. These receptors all stem from a man aged 30 to 45 in good health and CMV-seropositive.

The chain links TRBV30 to TRBJ2-7; possibly TRBD1 for D (6 bases). The CDR3 runs 14 residues. Trimming shortened V by 7 bases and J by 4 bases, and 20 bases separated the two germline ends. CDR1 and CDR2 (germline): GTSNPN, SVGIG (reference sequence). The CDR3 reads CASSPRGVRYEQYF. CDR3 coding DNA: TGTGCCTCTTCCCCCAGGGGCGTAAGGTACGAGCAGTACTTC. The full variable domain, with the rest looked up from reference TRBV30 and TRBJ2-7, is SQTIHQWPATLVQPVGSPLSLECTVEGTSNPNLYWYRQAAGRGLQLLFYSVGIGQISSEVPQNLSASRPQDRQFILSSKKLLLSDSGFYLCASSPRGVRYEQYFGPGTRLTVT.

This chain links TRBV27 with TRBJ2-2; 9 positions match TRBD1. The germline CDR1 and CDR2 sequences are MNHEY and SMNVEV (reference sequence). The CDR3 spans 17 residues. Trimming at V came to 3 bases and at J to 0 bases, leaving 5 bases not matched to a gene. The CDR3: CASSFDGTGPNTGELFF. DNA of the CDR3: TGTGCCAGCAGTTTCGACGGGACAGGGCCGAACACCGGGGAGCTGTTTTTT.

The chain is built from TRBV27 and TRBJ1-1; 9 bases line up with TRBD1. Per germline, CDR1 MNHEY and CDR2 SMNVEV (reference sequence). With V trimmed by 5 bases and J by 0 bases, 7 bases remained unmatched. The CDR3 is 16 residues long. The CDR3, as DNA: TGTGCCAGCAGTCAAGGGACAGGGAAAATGAACACTGAAGCTTTCTTT. This gives the protein CASSQGTGKMNTEAFF.

This chain joins TRBV11-1 and TRBJ2-3; 10 nucleotides match TRBD2. V was clipped by 5 bases and J by 5 bases; unmatched bases: 4. The CDR3 consists of 14 residues. Germline values: CDR1 SGHAT, CDR2 FQDESV (reference sequence). The CDR3 loop is CASSHTSGKDTQYF. The CDR3 nucleotides are TGTGCCAGCAGCCATACTAGCGGGAAAGATACGCAGTATTTT.